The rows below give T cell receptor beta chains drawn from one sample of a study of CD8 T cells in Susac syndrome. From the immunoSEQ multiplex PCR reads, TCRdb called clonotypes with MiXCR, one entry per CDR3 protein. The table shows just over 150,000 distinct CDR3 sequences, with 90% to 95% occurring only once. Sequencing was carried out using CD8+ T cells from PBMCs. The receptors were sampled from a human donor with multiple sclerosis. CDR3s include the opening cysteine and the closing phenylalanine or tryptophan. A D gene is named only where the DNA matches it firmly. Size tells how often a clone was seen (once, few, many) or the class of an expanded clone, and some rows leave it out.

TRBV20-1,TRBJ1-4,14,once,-,TGCAGTGCTAGGGGTGGGGCAACTAATGAAAAACTGTTTTTT,CSARGGATNEKLFF
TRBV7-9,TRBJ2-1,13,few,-,TGTGCCAGTCGAGCGCGACCGGGGAATAAGCAGTTCTTC,CASRARPGNKQFF
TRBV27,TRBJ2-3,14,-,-,TGTGCCAGCAGTTTTACGGGGGCTCGAGATACGCAGTATTTT,CASSFTGARDTQYF
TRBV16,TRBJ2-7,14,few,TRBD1,TGTGCCAGCAGCCCGGACAGGGGGACCTACGAGCAGTACTTC,CASSPDRGTYEQYF
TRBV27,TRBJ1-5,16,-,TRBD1,TGTGCCAGCAGTCCGTACGGGACAGGCTGGTTGCAGCCCCAGCATTTT,CASSPYGTGWLQPQHF
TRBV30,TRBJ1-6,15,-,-,TGTGCCTGGAGTGTCGGACCGAGACTTAATTCACCCCTCCACTTT,CAWSVGPRLNSPLHF
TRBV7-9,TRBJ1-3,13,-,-,TGTGCCACCAGACCCATCTCTGGAAACACCATATATTTT,CATRPISGNTIYF
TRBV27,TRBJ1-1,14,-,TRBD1,TGTGCCAGCAGTTTAAACAGGGGGGGGACTGAAGCTTTCTTT,CASSLNRGGTEAFF
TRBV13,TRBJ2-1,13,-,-,TGTGCCAGCGGGCAGGGTTCGGGCAATGAGCAGTTCTTC,CASGQGSGNEQFF
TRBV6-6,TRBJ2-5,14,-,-,TGTGCCAGCAGTTACTCGGACATACAAGAGACCCAGTACTTC,CASSYSDIQETQYF
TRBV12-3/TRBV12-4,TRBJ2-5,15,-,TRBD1,TGTGCCAGCAGTTTAATCTCAGGGGGAGCGGAGACCCAGTACTTC,CASSLISGGAETQYF
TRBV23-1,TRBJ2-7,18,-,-,TGCGCCAGCAGTCAAGACACTGGCCGCCAGCTCGTCTCCTACGAGCAGTACTTC,CASSQDTGRQLVSYEQYF
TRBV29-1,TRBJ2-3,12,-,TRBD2,TGCAGCGTTGACGGGGGGGAGGGTACGCAGTATTTT,CSVDGGEGTQYF
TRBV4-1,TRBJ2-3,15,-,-,TGCGCCAGCAGCCAAGCCCCACTATCCACAGATACGCAGTATTTT,CASSQAPLSTDTQYF
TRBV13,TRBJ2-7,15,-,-,TGTGCCAGCAGCTCCCCGGGTGGCAGCTCCTACGAGCAGTACTTC,CASSSPGGSSYEQYF
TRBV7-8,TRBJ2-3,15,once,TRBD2,TGTGCCAGCAGCTCCGGACTAGCGGGGGGGGATACGCAGTATTTT,CASSSGLAGGDTQYF
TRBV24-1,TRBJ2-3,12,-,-,TGTGCCACTCAGGAGGGGTTGGGTACGCAGTATTTT,CATQEGLGTQYF
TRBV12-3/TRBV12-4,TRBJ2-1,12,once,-,TGTGCCAGCAGTTTCCCCCGGGGAGAGCAGTTCTTC,CASSFPRGEQFF
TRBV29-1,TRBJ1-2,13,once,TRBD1,TGCAGCGTTACCGGGACAGGGGGGGATGGCTACACCTTC,CSVTGTGGDGYTF
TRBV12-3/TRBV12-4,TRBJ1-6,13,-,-,TGTGCCAGCAGGACTACCGGGGATTCACCCCTCCACTTT,CASRTTGDSPLHF
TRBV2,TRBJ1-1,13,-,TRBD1,TGTGCCACCCTCCGGGACAGGGTCACTGAAGCTTTCTTT,CATLRDRVTEAFF
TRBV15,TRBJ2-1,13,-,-,TGTGCCACCAGCAGAATAGGAGGAGATGAGCAGTTCTTC,CATSRIGGDEQFF
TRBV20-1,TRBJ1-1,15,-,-,TGCAGTGCTATGACAGGATCCCTACTCTCTACTGAAGCTTTCTTT,CSAMTGSLLSTEAFF
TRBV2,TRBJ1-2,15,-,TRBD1,TGTGCCAGCAGGGGGACAGGGGGCTACAACTATGGCTACACCTTC,CASRGTGGYNYGYTF
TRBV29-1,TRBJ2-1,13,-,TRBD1,TGCAGCGCCCCCGGGACAGGGGAGGCTGAGCAGTTCTTC,CSAPGTGEAEQFF
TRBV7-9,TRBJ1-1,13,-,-,TGTGCCAGCAGCGCGGCCTTGAACACTGAAGCTTTCTTT,CASSAALNTEAFF
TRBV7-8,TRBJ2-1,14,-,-,TGTGCCAGCAGCTTGGTTGTACACTCGGGTGAGCAGTTCTTC,CASSLVVHSGEQFF
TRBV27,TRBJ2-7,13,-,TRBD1,TGTGCCAGCAGTTGGAACAGGGGCTACGAGCAGTACTTC,CASSWNRGYEQYF
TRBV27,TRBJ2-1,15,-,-,TGTGCCAGCAGTTTAAGGACAGTCTCCTACAATGAGCAGTTCTTC,CASSLRTVSYNEQFF
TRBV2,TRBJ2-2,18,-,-,TGTGCCAGCAGTGTCAGGGCTATCTCGTACGCGAACACCGGGGAGCTGTTTTTT,CASSVRAISYANTGELFF
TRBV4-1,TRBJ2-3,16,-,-,TGCGCCAGCAGCCAAGAGGGGGGGACAGGCACAGATACGCAGTATTTT,CASSQEGGTGTDTQYF
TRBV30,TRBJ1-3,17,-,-,TGTGCCTGGAGTGTACATTTGGGAGGAGACTCTGGAAACACCATATATTTT,CAWSVHLGGDSGNTIYF